The subject of this entry is one TCR beta chain. The antigen remains undetermined. This entry comes from a study of beta chain features in type 1 diabetes. Reverse transcription of all isolated RNA meant that expressed TCRB transcripts were sequenced. Repertoires were generated with immunoSEQ multiplex PCR, while TCRdb's copy carries only in-frame clones and drops some. Of about 650,000 clones listed, around 12% are singletons. General study points: Sequencing from cDNA could over-represent high-TCR-expressing cells. More deletions and fewer insertions at VDJ junctions were found in patients with type 1 diabetes. All four CD4+ subsets from Type 1 diabetes patients carried moderately but significantly shorter TCRB CDR3s.

CD45RO/CCR7/CD25/CD127/CD95/CD27 staining was used to isolate CD4+ naive, central memory, regulatory and stem cell-like memory cells by sorting. This CDR3 contains 12 residues. Trimming shortened V by 8 bases and J by 6 bases, and 13 bases separated the two germline ends. From germline, CDR1 is SQVTM and CDR2 ANQGSEA. The TCR sequence derives from a man aged 25 to 40 with type 1 diabetes. The chain has TRBV29-1 and TRBJ2-2; D tentatively reads TRBD1 or TRBD2 (7 bases each). What was sequenced was naive CD4+ T cells from blood. The CDR3 sequence is CSFRGGSGELFF. CDR3 sequence (DNA): TGCAGCTTCAGGGGGGGTTCCGGGGAGCTGTTTTTT.